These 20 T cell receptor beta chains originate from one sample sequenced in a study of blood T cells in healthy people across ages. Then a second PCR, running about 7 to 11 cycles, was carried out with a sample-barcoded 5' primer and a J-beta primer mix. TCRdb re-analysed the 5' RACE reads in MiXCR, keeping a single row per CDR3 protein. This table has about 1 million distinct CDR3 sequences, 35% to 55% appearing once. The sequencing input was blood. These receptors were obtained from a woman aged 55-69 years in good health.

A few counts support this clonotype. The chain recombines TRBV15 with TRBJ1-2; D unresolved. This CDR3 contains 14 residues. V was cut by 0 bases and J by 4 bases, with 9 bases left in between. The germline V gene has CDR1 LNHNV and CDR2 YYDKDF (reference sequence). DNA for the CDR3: TGTGCCACCAGCAGAGATCGCGGAACCTATGGCTACACCTTC. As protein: CATSRDRGTYGYTF.

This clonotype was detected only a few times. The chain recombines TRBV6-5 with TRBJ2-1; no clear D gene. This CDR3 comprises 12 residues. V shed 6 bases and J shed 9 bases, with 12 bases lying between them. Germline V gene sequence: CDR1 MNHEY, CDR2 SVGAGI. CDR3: CASRTWFGEQFF. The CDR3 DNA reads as TGTGCCAGCAGAACATGGTTCGGTGAGCAGTTCTTC.

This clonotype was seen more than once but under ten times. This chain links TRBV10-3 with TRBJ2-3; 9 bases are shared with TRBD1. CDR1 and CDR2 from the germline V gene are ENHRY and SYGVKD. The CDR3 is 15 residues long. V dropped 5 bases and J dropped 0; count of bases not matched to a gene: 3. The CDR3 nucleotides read TGTGCCATCAGTTCCGGACAGGGGAGCACAGATACGCAGTATTTT. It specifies CAISSGQGSTDTQYF.

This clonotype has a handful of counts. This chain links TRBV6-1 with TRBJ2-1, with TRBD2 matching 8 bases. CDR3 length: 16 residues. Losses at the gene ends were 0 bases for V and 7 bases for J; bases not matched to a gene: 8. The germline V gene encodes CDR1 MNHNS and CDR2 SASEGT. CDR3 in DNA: TGTGCCAGCAGTGAAGCTTTCGCGGGAGGAACAAATGAGCAGTTCTTC. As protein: CASSEAFAGGTNEQFF.

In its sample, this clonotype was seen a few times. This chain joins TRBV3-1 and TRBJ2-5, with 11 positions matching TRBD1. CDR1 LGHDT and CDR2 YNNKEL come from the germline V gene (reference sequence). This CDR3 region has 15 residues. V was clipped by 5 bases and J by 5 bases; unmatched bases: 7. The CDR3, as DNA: TGTGCCAGCAGCGGGACAGGGGGATTCCCGGAGACCCAGTACTTC. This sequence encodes CASSGTGGFPETQYF.

Here the CDR3 reads CASSGSGNSYNEQFF. The DNA of the CDR3 is TGTGCCAGCAGCGGAAGCGGAAACTCCTACAATGAGCAGTTCTTC. The chain combines TRBV9 with TRBJ2-1; perhaps TRBD2 as D (5 bases). The V and J ends lost 3 bases and 0 bases respectively, with 10 bases between them. This CDR3 spans 15 amino acids. Germline V gene lookup returns CDR1 SGDLS and CDR2 YYNGEE.

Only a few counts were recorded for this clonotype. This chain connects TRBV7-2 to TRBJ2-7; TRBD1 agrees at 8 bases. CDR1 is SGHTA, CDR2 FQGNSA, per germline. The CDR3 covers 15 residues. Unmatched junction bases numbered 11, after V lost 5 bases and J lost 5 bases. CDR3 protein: CASSKPRTGSHEQYF. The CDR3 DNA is TGTGCCAGCAGCAAACCCCGGACAGGGAGTCACGAGCAGTACTTC.

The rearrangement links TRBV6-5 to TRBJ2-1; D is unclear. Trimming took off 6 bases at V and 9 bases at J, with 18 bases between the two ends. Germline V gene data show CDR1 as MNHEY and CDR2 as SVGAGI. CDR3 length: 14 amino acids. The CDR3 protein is CASSRGGFGSEQFF. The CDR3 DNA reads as TGTGCCAGCAGCCGCGGTGGGTTTGGTAGTGAGCAGTTCTTC.

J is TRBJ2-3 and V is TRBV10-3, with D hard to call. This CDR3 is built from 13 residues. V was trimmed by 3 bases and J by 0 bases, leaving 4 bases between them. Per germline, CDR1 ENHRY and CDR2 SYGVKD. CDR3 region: CAISEDSTDTQYF. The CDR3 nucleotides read TGTGCCATCAGTGAAGACAGCACAGATACGCAGTATTTT.

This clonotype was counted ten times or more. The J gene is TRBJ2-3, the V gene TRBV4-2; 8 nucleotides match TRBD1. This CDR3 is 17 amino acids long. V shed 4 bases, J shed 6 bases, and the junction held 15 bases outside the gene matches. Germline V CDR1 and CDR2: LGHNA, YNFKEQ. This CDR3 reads CASSPPGQGGYPDTQYF. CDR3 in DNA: TGTGCCAGCAGCCCGCCTGGACAGGGAGGATATCCGGATACGCAGTATTTT.

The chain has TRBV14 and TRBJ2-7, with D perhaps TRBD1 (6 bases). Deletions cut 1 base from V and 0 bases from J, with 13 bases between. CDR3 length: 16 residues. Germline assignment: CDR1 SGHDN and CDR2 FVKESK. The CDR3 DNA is TGTGCCAGCAGCCAAGCCCCCGGGACAAGCTCCTACGAGCAGTACTTC. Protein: CASSQAPGTSSYEQYF.

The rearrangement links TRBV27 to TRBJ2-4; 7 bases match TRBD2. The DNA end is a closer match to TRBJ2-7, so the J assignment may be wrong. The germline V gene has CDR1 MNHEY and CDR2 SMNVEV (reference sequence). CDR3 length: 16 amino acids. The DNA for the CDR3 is TGTGCCAGCAGTTTCGGCTCTCTGGCGGGAGACTACGAGCAGTACTTC. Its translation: CASSFGSLAGDYEQYF.

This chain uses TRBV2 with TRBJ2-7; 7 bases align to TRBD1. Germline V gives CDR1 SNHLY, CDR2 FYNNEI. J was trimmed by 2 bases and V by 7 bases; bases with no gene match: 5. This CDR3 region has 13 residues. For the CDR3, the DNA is TGTGCCAGCACCCGTGACAGGGCCTACGAGCAGTACTTC. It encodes CASTRDRAYEQYF.

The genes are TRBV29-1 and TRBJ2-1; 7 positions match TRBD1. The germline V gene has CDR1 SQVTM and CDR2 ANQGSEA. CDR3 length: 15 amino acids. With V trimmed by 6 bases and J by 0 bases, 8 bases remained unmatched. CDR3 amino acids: CSVLTGVSSYNEQFF. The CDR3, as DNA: TGCAGCGTGCTCACAGGGGTGAGCTCCTACAATGAGCAGTTCTTC.

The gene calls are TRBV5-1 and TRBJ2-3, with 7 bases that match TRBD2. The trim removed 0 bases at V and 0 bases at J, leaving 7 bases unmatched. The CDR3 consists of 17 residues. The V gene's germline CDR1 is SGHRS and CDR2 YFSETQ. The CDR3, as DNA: TGCGCCAGCAGCTTGGCCCCTTCTAGCGGAAGCACAGATACGCAGTATTTT. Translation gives CASSLAPSSGSTDTQYF.

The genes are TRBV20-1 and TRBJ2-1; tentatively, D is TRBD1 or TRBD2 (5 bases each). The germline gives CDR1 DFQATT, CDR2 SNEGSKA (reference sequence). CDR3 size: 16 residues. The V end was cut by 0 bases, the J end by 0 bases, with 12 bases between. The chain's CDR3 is CSARDQGPRSYNEQFF. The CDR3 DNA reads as TGCAGTGCTAGAGATCAGGGACCTCGCTCCTACAATGAGCAGTTCTTC.

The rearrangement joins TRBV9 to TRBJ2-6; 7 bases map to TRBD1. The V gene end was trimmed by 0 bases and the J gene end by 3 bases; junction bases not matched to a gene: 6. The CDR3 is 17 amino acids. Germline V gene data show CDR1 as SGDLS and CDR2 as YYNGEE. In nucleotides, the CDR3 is TGTGCCAGCAGCGTAGCACCACAGGGGAGTGGGGCCAACGTCCTGACTTTC. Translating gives CASSVAPQGSGANVLTF.

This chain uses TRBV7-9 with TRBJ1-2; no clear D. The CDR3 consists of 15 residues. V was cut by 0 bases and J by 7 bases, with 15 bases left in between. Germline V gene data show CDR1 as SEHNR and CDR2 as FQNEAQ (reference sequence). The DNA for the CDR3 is TGTGCCAGCAGCTTAGCGTTTGGGGAGTCGGGTGGCTACACCTTC. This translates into CASSLAFGESGGYTF.

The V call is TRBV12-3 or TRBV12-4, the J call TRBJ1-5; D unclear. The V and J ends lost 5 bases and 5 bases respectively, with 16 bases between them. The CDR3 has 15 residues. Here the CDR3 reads CASSIDSAPHQPQHF. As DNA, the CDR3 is TGTGCCAGCAGTATAGACTCTGCCCCGCATCAGCCCCAGCATTTT.

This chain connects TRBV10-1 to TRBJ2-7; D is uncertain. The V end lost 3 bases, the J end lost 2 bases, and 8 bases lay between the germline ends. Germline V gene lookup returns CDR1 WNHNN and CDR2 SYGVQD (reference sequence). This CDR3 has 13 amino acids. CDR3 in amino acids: CASSDGSPYEQYF. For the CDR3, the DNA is TGCGCCAGCAGTGATGGCTCCCCCTACGAGCAGTACTTC.